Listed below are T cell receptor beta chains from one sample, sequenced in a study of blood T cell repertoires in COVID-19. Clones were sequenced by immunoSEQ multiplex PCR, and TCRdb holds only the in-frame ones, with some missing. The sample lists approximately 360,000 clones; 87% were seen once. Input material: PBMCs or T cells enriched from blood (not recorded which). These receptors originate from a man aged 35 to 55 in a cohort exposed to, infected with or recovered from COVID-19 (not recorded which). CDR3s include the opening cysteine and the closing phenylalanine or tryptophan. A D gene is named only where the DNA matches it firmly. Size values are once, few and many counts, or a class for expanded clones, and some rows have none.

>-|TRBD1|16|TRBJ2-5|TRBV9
CASSVGLDRGQETQYF
TGTGCCAGCAGCGTAGGACTGGACAGGGGGCAAGAGACCCAGTACTTC
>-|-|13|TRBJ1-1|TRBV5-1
CASRYDSGTEAFF
TGCGCCAGCAGATATGACAGCGGGACTGAAGCTTTCTTT
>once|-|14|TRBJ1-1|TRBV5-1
CASSRAPGNTEAFF
TGCGCCAGCAGCAGAGCTCCGGGGAACACTGAAGCTTTCTTT
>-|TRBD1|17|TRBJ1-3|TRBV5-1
CASSYMDRDHSGNTIYF
TGCGCCAGCAGCTACATGGACAGGGACCACTCTGGAAACACCATATATTTT
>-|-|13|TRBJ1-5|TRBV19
CASTGVGDQPQHF
TGTGCCAGTACCGGGGTTGGCGATCAGCCCCAGCATTTT
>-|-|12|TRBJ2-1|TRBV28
CASRGGFDEQFF
TGTGCCAGCAGGGGCGGGTTCGATGAGCAGTTCTTC
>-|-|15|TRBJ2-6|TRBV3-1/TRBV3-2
CASSQRGSGANVLTF
TGTGCCAGCAGCCAACGGGGTTCTGGGGCCAACGTCCTGACTTTC
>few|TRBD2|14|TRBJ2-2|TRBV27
CASMAGGLTGELFF
TGTGCCAGCATGGCGGGAGGGCTAACCGGGGAGCTGTTTTTT
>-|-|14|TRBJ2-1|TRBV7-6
CASSRVRDYNEQFF
TGTGCCAGCAGTCGGGTCCGGGACTACAATGAGCAGTTCTTC
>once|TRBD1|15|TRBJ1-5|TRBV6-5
CASSYRQGANQPQHF
TGTGCCAGCAGTTACCGACAGGGGGCTAATCAGCCCCAGCATTTT
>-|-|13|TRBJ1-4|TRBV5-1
CASSLDWGGELFF
TGCGCCAGCAGCTTGGATTGGGGAGGGGAACTGTTTTTT
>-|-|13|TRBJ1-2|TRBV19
CASSIERGNGYTF
TGTGCCAGTAGTATAGAAAGAGGGAATGGCTACACCTTC
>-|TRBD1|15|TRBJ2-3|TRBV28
CASSDPGTGTDTQYF
TGTGCCAGCAGTGATCCCGGGACAGGGACGGATACGCAGTATTTT
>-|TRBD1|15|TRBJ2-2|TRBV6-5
CASRRQGSNTGELFF
TGTGCCAGCAGGAGACAGGGGTCGAACACCGGGGAGCTGTTTTTT
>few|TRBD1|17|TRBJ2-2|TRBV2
CASRLRQGAQSTGELFF
TGTGCCAGCAGGCTCAGACAGGGGGCCCAAAGCACCGGGGAGCTGTTTTTT
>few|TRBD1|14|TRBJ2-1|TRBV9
CASSRQGSYNEQFF
TGTGCCAGCAGCCGACAGGGTTCCTACAATGAGCAGTTCTTC